The present T cell receptor beta chain was sequenced within a study of blood T cell repertoires in COVID-19. Study background: The study drew acute and convalescent COVID-19 samples from the United States, Italy and Spain. T cells, B-cell-depleted T cells, or PBMCs provided the cDNA or gDNA that served as material.

Per the study methods: Using reference gene primer amplification, nucleated cell counts were estimated. Assay used: immunoSEQ multiplex PCR; TCRdb lists only in-frame clones, some missing. Clonal size and the V and J genes are those of that table, whereas D and trimming came from the DNA. The sample holds around 250,000 clones, more than 80% seen once. The CDR3 has 15 residues. The V and J ends lost 2 bases and 3 bases respectively, with 11 bases between them. The germline gives CDR1 MNHNS, CDR2 SASEGT. A COVID-19 case had been met by exposed participants during the 2 weeks before study entry. The origin of this receptor is a man aged 45 to 65 who had been exposed to COVID-19. Sequenced material: PBMCs or T cells enriched from blood (not recorded which). The J gene is TRBJ1-5, the V gene TRBV6-1, with D perhaps TRBD1 (5 bases). The CDR3 spells CASSEWGVDNQPQHF. The CDR3 nucleotides are TGTGCCAGCAGTGAATGGGGGGTTGACAATCAGCCCCAGCATTTT.